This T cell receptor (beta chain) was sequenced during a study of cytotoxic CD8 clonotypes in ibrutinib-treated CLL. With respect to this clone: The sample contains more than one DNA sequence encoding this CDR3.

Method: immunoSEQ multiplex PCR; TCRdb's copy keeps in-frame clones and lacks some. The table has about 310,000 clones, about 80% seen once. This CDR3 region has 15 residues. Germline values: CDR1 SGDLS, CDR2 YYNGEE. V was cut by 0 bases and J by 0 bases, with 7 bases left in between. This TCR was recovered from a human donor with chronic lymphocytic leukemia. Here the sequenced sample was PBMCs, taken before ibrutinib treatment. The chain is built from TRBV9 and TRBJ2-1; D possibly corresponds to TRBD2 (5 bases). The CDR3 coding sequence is TGTGCCAGCAGCGTAGGTCTAGCCTCCTACAATGAGCAGTTCTTC. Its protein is CASSVGLASYNEQFF.